This T cell receptor beta chain emerged from a study of blood T cell repertoires in COVID-19. Study-wide background: Nucleic acid was either cDNA or gDNA, and it came from T cells, B-cell-depleted T cells, or PBMCs.

There are 13 residues in the CDR3. Germline V gene lookup returns CDR1 MDHEN and CDR2 SYDVKM. V shed 8 bases and J shed 5 bases, with 15 bases lying between them. The table came from immunoSEQ multiplex PCR; TCRdb's copy has only in-frame clones and leaves some out. Here the sample spans roughly 180,000 clones, 82% being singletons. V gene TRBV28 combines with J gene TRBJ2-5; D possibly corresponds to TRBD2 (6 bases). The sequence came from a woman aged 80 or over with active or convalescent COVID-19. The specimen sequenced was peripheral blood. CDR3 sequence: CASGVGGWETQYF. The CDR3 DNA is TGTGCCAGCGGAGTAGGAGGGTGGGAGACCCAGTACTTC.